These 17 T cell receptor beta chains share one sample of origin, sequenced in a study of blood T cell repertoires in COVID-19. Measured with immunoSEQ multiplex PCR; TCRdb has only the in-frame clones, and not every one. The sample has about 110,000 clones, 65% to 90% seen once. What was sequenced was peripheral blood. The receptors were sampled from a man in his fifties with acute or convalescent COVID-19.

The gene calls are TRBV6-5 and TRBJ2-1; D may be TRBD2 (6 bases). Germline V gene sequence: CDR1 MNHEY, CDR2 SVGAGI. The CDR3 is 14 amino acids. Between the trimmed V and J ends, which lost 2 bases and 4 bases, there was a span of 9 bases. The DNA for the CDR3 is TGTGCCAGCAGTTACCTGGGGACTTACAATGAGCAGTTCTTC. Residues: CASSYLGTYNEQFF.

This chain uses TRBV30 with TRBJ2-1; possible D gene TRBD2, 6 bases. Germline V lookup: CDR1 GTSNPN, CDR2 SVGIG (reference sequence). Trimming took off 8 bases at V and 1 base at J, with 15 bases between the two ends. CDR3 size: 14 residues. The DNA for the CDR3 is TGTGCCGGCCGGGACTCTCGGTCCTACAATGAGCAGTTCTTC. It codes for CAGRDSRSYNEQFF.

This chain uses TRBV3-1 (or the pseudogene TRBV3-2) with TRBJ1-6, with a possible D match to TRBD1 (6 bases). V was clipped by 4 bases and J by 6 bases, with 10 bases between them. CDR1 is LGHDT, CDR2 YNNKEL, per germline (reference sequence). CDR3 length: 14 amino acids. The CDR3 here is CASSLRGTNSPLHF. The CDR3 nucleotides read TGTGCCAGCAGCCTCAGGGGCACTAATTCACCCCTCCACTTT.

The rearrangement links TRBV5-1 to TRBJ2-7; TRBD2 matches at 8 bases. The V and J ends lost 3 bases and 0 bases, in that order; junction bases with no gene match: 5. This CDR3 is 15 amino acids long. CDR1 is SGHRS and CDR2 is YFSETQ in the germline V gene. The CDR3 nucleotides read TGCGCCAGCAGCTACACTAGCGGCATCTCCTACGAGCAGTACTTC. Its translation is CASSYTSGISYEQYF.

The gene calls are TRBV12-3 or TRBV12-4 and TRBJ1-1; D is unclear. The V end lost 3 bases, the J end lost 6 bases, and 11 bases lay between the germline ends. The CDR3 runs to 13 residues. In DNA, the CDR3 is TGTGCCAGCAGTTTTCGGGGAATGCCTGAAGCTTTCTTT. This codes for CASSFRGMPEAFF.

This chain connects TRBV19 to TRBJ1-2, with D possibly TRBD1 on 5 matching bases. CDR3 length equals 16 residues. V was cut by 5 bases and J by 3 bases, with 19 bases left in between. The germline V gene encodes CDR1 LNHDA and CDR2 SQIVND (reference sequence). CDR3 residues: CASSAAGTGGDYGYTF. DNA of the CDR3: TGTGCCAGTAGTGCCGCCGGGACGGGCGGGGACTATGGCTACACCTTC.

This clone was observed a few times. The chain carries TRBV7-9 and TRBJ2-3, with D unclear. Germline CDR1 SEHNR, CDR2 FQNEAQ (reference sequence). Trimming pared 5 bases from V and 2 bases from J, leaving 17 bases between. The length of the CDR3 is 16 residues. In DNA, the CDR3 is TGTGCCAGCAGCCCCCGCCCCCCCCAGGACACAGATACGCAGTATTTT. Its translation is CASSPRPPQDTDTQYF.

This clone was detected once. The chain couples TRBV19 to TRBJ1-1, with D unresolved. The V gene's germline CDR1 is LNHDA and CDR2 SQIVND (reference sequence). V lost 4 bases and J 4 bases, leaving 13 bases between the germline ends. The length of the CDR3 is 14 residues. This CDR3 reads CASSNPNGFTEAFF. CDR3 nucleotide sequence: TGTGCCAGTAGTAACCCGAACGGGTTCACTGAAGCTTTCTTT.

This sequence joins TRBV11-3 and TRBJ1-3; weak D call: TRBD1 (5 bases). The length of the CDR3 is 13 residues. Germline CDR1 and CDR2: SGHNT and YENEEA. V was cut by 6 bases and J by 4 bases, with 10 bases left in between. In DNA form, the CDR3 reads TGTGCCAGCAGGCAGGGCTCAGGAAACACCATATATTTT. Amino acids: CASRQGSGNTIYF.

The chain combines TRBV5-1 with TRBJ2-1, with TRBD2 identical over 11 bases. The CDR3 covers 15 residues. Per the germline V gene, CDR1 is SGHRS and CDR2 is YFSETQ. Unmatched junction bases numbered 2, after V lost 4 bases and J lost 2 bases. CDR3 residues: CASSVGLAAYNEQFF. The CDR3 coding sequence is TGCGCCAGCAGCGTGGGACTAGCGGCCTACAATGAGCAGTTCTTC.

V gene TRBV6-2 or TRBV6-3 combines with J gene TRBJ2-3; 9 bases match TRBD2. There are 16 residues in the CDR3. CDR1 is MNHEY, CDR2 SVGEGT, per germline. The V gene end was trimmed by 0 bases and the J gene end by 4 bases; junction bases not matched to a gene: 5. The CDR3 nucleotides read TGTGCCAGCAGTTACTCGATGGCTAGCGGGGCAGATACGCAGTATTTT. Residues: CASSYSMASGADTQYF.

The chain's CDR3 is CASSFSDTQYF. CDR3 coding DNA: TGTGCCAGCAGCTTCTCAGATACGCAGTATTTT. The rearrangement links TRBV7-9 to TRBJ2-3; D ambiguous. The CDR3 runs to 11 residues. Germline V gene lookup returns CDR1 SEHNR and CDR2 FQNEAQ (reference sequence). V lost 3 bases to trimming and J lost 4 bases, with 2 bases between them. Full variable domain (rest looked up from reference TRBV7-9 and TRBJ2-3): DTGVSQNPRHKITKRGQNVTFRCDPISEHNRLYWYRQTLGQGPEFLTYFQNEAQLEKSRLLSDRFSAERPKGSFSTLEIQRTEQGDSAMYLCASSFSDTQYFGPGTRLTVL.

V usage is TRBV9 and J usage is TRBJ2-5, with D possibly TRBD1 on 5 matching bases. Between the trimmed V and J ends, which lost 0 bases and 2 bases, there was a span of 14 bases. This CDR3 region has 16 residues. Germline CDR1 reads SGDLS; CDR2 reads YYNGEE. The CDR3 sequence is CASSVALGAGQETQYF. The CDR3 DNA reads TGTGCCAGCAGCGTAGCTTTAGGGGCAGGTCAAGAGACCCAGTACTTC.

The chain combines TRBV11-1 with TRBJ1-3; D is uncertain. The CDR3 length is 15 residues. With 3 bases removed from V and 0 bases from J, the gap between germline ends came to 9 bases. CDR1 and CDR2 from the germline V gene are SGHAT and FQDESV (reference sequence). CDR3 sequence: CASSFTRYSGNTIYF. CDR3 DNA: TGTGCCAGCAGCTTCACGCGATACTCTGGAAACACCATATATTTT.

The chain links TRBV2 to TRBJ2-1; the match to TRBD1 covers 9 bases. The V gene's germline CDR1 is SNHLY and CDR2 FYNNEI. V lost 2 bases, J lost 4 bases, and 3 bases stayed unmatched. The CDR3 loop spans 15 amino acids. The CDR3 reads CASSEKTGGYNEQFF. The CDR3 DNA reads as TGTGCCAGCAGTGAAAAGACAGGGGGGTACAATGAGCAGTTCTTC.

The chain links TRBV27 to TRBJ1-1; 8 bases align to TRBD1. Losses at the gene ends were 5 bases for V and 5 bases for J; bases not matched to a gene: 10. This CDR3 is built from 15 residues. Germline V CDR1 and CDR2: MNHEY, SMNVEV (reference sequence). The CDR3 bases are TGTGCCAGCAGTCCATTGCAGGGGGCGATAACTGAAGCTTTCTTT. Translated: CASSPLQGAITEAFF.

For the CDR3, the DNA is TGTGCCAGCAGCTCCAGCCAGGGGGTAGAGACCCAGTACTTC. It specifies CASSSSQGVETQYF. This chain connects TRBV11-2 to TRBJ2-5, with 7 bases fitting TRBD1. CDR1 is SGHAT, CDR2 FQNNGV, per germline. V lost 4 bases and J lost 4; bases outside the gene matches: 6. The CDR3 is 14 amino acids.